This T cell receptor beta chain stems from a study of CXCR3-negative and CXCR3-positive naive CD8 T cells. The CDR3 runs to 13 residues. Germline lookup yields CDR1 SGHKS and CDR2 YYEKEE (reference sequence). A remark on this clonotype: Its antigen is unidentified.

Study-wide points: Both naive subsets showed comparably high diversity, and memory CD8+ cells showed much lower diversity.

TRB cDNA libraries were made by UMI-labeled 5' RACE. Following a re-call of the 5' RACE reads, TCRdb has one entry per CDR3 protein and lacks DNA. The table lists under 50,000 distinct CDR3 sequences. This receptor was taken from a human donor in good health. Some clones in this sample may be carry-over from other donors' samples. The sample was naive CXCR3- CD8+ T cells from blood. Subset specified: CD45RO-CCR7+CD27+CD95- naive CD8+ T cells lacking CXCR3 (TNR3-). The V gene is TRBV5-5, the J gene TRBJ1-3. The CDR3 sequence: CASSLEGEDTIYF.